This T cell receptor beta chain was documented in a study of blood T cell repertoires in COVID-19. Using immunoSEQ multiplex PCR, the repertoire was profiled, and TCRdb retains in-frame clones only, with some absent. Among some 68,000 clones listed, 88% were seen once. V dropped 5 bases and J dropped 6 bases, with 9 bases sitting between them. The germline V gene has CDR1 LNHDA and CDR2 SQIVND (reference sequence). The CDR3 covers 12 residues. The TCR originated in a human donor in a cohort sampled during active COVID-19. This chain links TRBV19 with TRBJ2-3, with D hard to call. Sequenced material: peripheral blood. CDR3 amino acids: CASSPQRDTQYF. In DNA form, the CDR3 reads TGTGCCAGTAGTCCTCAGAGGGATACGCAGTATTTT.